This paragraph covers one T cell receptor (beta chain) sequence. In the original processing: Amplification of reference gene primers was used by the study to estimate nucleated cell counts. Measured with immunoSEQ multiplex PCR; TCRdb has only the in-frame clones, and not every one. That table supplies the V and J calls and clone size; D and trimming were determined from the DNA. The sample carries approximately 240,000 clones, 65% to 85% recorded once. This sample was taken from a study of blood T cell repertoires in COVID-19. In the study overall: Acute-phase and convalescent COVID-19 samples originated in the United States, Italy and Spain. The analysed material was cDNA or gDNA that came from T cells, B-cell-depleted T cells, or PBMCs.

The CDR3 has 19 residues. Germline lookup yields CDR1 SEHNR and CDR2 FQNEAQ (reference sequence). The ends lost 5 bases at V and 3 bases at J; junction bases unmatched: 16. This TCR was sampled from a human donor in a cohort sampled during active COVID-19. The sample was peripheral blood. This sequence joins TRBV7-9 and TRBJ2-6, with 7 bases that match TRBD1. The CDR3 DNA sequence: TGTGCCAGCAGCCATTCCGGGACAGCCTTTAGGAATGGGGCCAACGTCCTGACTTTC. Its translation: CASSHSGTAFRNGANVLTF.